This section outlines one TCR beta chain sequence together with its context. Its specificity is not known. Possible read error: a much larger clone is one base away. The data stem from a study of regulatory T cells in long-lasting Graves disease. Study findings and constraints: In persistent patients, shared public clonotypes (roughly 2,700) outnumbered those in new patients (around 1,000).

Construction of the TCR beta libraries employed iRepertoire HTBI primers in conjunction with Arm-PCR of CDR3 regions. MiXCR, applied by TCRdb to the multiplex PCR reads, yields one record per CDR3 protein. Among about 400,000 distinct CDR3 sequences listed, less than 20% were seen once. Regarding time point: newly diagnosed GD, antithyroid drugs for less than 3 months. PBMC-derived RNA was used for the TCR library. The CDR3 is 14 amino acids. V was trimmed by 5 bases and J by 4 bases, leaving 11 bases between them. Per the germline V gene, CDR1 is MNHEY and CDR2 is SMNVEV (reference sequence). The receptor was isolated from a female donor with Graves disease. The rearrangement joins TRBV27 to TRBJ2-2, with D tentatively TRBD1 or TRBD2 (5 bases each). Sequences were derived from peripheral blood mononuclear cells (PBMCs), sampled at new diagnosis, from a patient treated with antithyroid drugs. Here the CDR3 DNA reads TGTGCCAGCAGTGACTGGGACCCCACCGGGGAGCTGTTTTTT. It specifies CASSDWDPTGELFF.